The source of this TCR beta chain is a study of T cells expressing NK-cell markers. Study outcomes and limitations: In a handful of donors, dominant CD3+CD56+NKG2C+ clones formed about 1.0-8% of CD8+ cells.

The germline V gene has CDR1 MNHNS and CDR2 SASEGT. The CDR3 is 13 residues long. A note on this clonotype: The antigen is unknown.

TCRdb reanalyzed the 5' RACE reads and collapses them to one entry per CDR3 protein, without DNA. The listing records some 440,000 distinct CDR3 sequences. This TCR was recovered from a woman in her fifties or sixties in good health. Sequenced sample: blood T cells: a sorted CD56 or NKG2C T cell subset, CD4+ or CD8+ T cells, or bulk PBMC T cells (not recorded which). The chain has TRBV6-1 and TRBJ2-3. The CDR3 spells CASIRRGTDTQYF.